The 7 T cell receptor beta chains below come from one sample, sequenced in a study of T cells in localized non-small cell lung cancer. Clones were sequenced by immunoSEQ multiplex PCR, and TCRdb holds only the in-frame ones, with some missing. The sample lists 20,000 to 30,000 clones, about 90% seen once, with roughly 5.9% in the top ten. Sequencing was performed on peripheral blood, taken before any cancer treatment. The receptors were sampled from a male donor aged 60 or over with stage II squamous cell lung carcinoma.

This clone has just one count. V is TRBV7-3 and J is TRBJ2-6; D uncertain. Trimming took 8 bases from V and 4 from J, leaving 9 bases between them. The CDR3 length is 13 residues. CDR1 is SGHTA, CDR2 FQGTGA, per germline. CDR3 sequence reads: CASAQAGANVLTF. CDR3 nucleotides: TGTGCCAGCGCCCAGGCCGGGGCCAACGTCCTGACTTTC.

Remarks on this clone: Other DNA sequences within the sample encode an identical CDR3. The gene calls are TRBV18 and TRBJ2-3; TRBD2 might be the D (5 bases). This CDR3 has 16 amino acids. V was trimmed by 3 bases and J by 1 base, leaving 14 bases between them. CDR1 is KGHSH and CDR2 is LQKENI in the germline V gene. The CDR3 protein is CASSPQTRIGTDTQYF. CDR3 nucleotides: TGTGCCAGCTCACCCCAAACTAGAATCGGCACAGATACGCAGTATTTT.

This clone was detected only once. The chain's CDR3 is CASSLVGGGFDNEQFF. The CDR3 region has the DNA TGTGCCAGCAGCTTAGTGGGCGGGGGGTTCGACAATGAGCAGTTCTTC. The rearrangement uses TRBV11-3 and TRBJ2-1; 8 nucleotides align to TRBD2. CDR1 is SGHNT and CDR2 is YENEEA in the germline V gene. The CDR3 loop spans 16 amino acids. The junction had 7 bases not matched to a gene; V was cut back by 1 base and J by 5 bases.

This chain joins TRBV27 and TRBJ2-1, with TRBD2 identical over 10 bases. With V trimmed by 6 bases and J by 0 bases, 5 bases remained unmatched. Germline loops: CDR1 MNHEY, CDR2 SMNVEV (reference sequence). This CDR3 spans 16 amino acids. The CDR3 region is CASSQAGGSSYNEQFF. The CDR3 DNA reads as TGTGCCAGCAGCCAAGCGGGAGGGAGCTCCTACAATGAGCAGTTCTTC.

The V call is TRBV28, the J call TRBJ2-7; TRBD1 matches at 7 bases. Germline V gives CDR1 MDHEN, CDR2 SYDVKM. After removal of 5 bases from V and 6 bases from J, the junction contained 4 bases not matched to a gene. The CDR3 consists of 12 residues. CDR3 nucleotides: TGTGCCAGCAGTCCGACAGGGTTCGAGCAGTACTTC. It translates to CASSPTGFEQYF.

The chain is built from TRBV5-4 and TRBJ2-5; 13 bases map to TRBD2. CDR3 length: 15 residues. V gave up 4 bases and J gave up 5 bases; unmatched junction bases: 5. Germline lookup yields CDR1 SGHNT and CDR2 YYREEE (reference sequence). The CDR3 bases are TGTGCCAGCAGCATTACTAGCGGGGGGGCCGAGACCCAGTACTTC. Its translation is CASSITSGGAETQYF.

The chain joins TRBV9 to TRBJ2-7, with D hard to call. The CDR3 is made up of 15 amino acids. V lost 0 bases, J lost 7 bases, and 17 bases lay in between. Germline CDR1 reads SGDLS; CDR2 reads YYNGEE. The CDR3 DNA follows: TGTGCCAGCAGCGTAGAGCCGGCGGTGCCCGGGGAGCAGTACTTC. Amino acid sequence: CASSVEPAVPGEQYF.